This T cell receptor (beta chain) was documented in a study of blood T cell repertoires in COVID-19. In the study overall: Samples came from the United States, Italy and Spain, spanning acute and convalescent COVID-19. The analysed material was cDNA or gDNA that came from T cells, B-cell-depleted T cells, or PBMCs.

In the original workflow: Estimates of nucleated cell counts were drawn from the amplification of reference gene primers. The data were produced by immunoSEQ multiplex PCR, yet TCRdb's version contains in-frame clones alone and is incomplete. V and J calls and clone size come straight from that table; D and trimming were deduced from the DNA. The repertoire holds some 45,000 clones, with 83% as singletons. Sequencing was carried out using peripheral blood. The TCR originated in an elderly man in a cohort sampled during active COVID-19.

This chain's CDR3 is CASSPGTGTHSPLHF. The CDR3 region has the DNA TGTGCCAGCTCACCGGGGACAGGGACGCATTCACCCCTCCACTTT. The V and J genes are TRBV18 and TRBJ1-6; 9 bases are shared with TRBD1. Trimming cost V 3 bases and J 8 bases; bases outside gene matches: 5. Germline V gene sequence: CDR1 KGHSH, CDR2 LQKENI. The CDR3 is made up of 15 amino acids.